The clone carrying this TCR beta chain occurred once. Its target is unknown. Gene names refer to mouse genes. The read ends 1 residue shy of where the CDR3 ends; the end is completed using the germline J gene. The sample is drawn from a study of tissue T cells after allogeneic stem cell transplantation. The time point denotes: mouse harvest day 7 after allogeneic transplant. The graft held 10^6 splenic CD5+ T cells and 10^7 T-cell-depleted bone marrow cells. Points from the study as a whole: In patients and mice, blood and spleen missed much of tissue repertoire. TCR repertoires tracked anatomic similarity, regardless of disease or transplant status. Shared clones across patients were few; motif clustering revealed tissue-specific shared signatures.

The ends were cut back, 3 bases at V and 0 bases at J, with 8 bases in the middle. Per germline, CDR1 SGHSA and CDR2 FRNQAP. The CDR3 consists of 15 residues. Assay: immunoSEQ multiplex PCR; the TCRdb copy retains only in-frame clones and omits some. The table lists fewer than 10,000 clones, about 48% of them singletons. The V gene is TRBV16, the J gene TRBJ1-4; the D is unclear. Sequencing was carried out using gut tissue. The receptor comes from a female BALB/c mouse given C57BL/6 T cells with graft-versus-host disease after an allogeneic hematopoietic cell transplant. CDR3 protein: CASSFTAISNERLFF. The sequenced CDR3 bases are TGTGCAAGCAGCTTTACAGCAATTTCCAACGAAAGATTATTT.